A single sample is the source of the 32 T cell receptor beta chains below, sequenced in a study of T cell responses to AZD1222 COVID-19 vaccine. Produced via immunoSEQ multiplex PCR; TCRdb's table is partial and in-frame only. In the table there are about 97,000 clones, roughly 91% of which are singletons. This specimen consisted of peripheral blood, obtained on day 0 of AZD1222 vaccination. These receptors were obtained from an adult in good health.

V and J are TRBV27 and TRBJ1-4; possibly TRBD1 for D (6 bases). The ends were cut back, 6 bases at V and 8 bases at J, with 22 bases in the middle. CDR3 size: 16 residues. Germline assignment: CDR1 MNHEY and CDR2 SMNVEV (reference sequence). The CDR3 coding sequence is TGTGCCAGCAGGGCACTACAGGGTTCCCGAAGGGAAAAACTGTTTTTT. It is translated as CASRALQGSRREKLFF.

This clone appeared once. The chain is built from TRBV11-2 and TRBJ1-1; no definite D call. Germline V lookup: CDR1 SGHAT, CDR2 FQNNGV. The CDR3 extends over 13 amino acids. Trimming took 1 base from V and 8 from J, leaving 11 bases between them. The CDR3, as DNA: TGTGCCAGCAGCTTAGGGTCCGGGATCGAAGCTTTCTTT. Its translation is CASSLGSGIEAFF.

V usage is TRBV6-5 and J usage is TRBJ1-4, with 7 nucleotides matching TRBD1. Per the germline V gene, CDR1 is MNHEY and CDR2 is SVGAGI. V trimming: 10 bases; J trimming: 5 bases; junction bases outside the gene matches: 7. The CDR3 length is 13 residues. This CDR3 is CATSDRANEKLFF. The CDR3, as DNA: TGTGCCACCTCCGACAGGGCCAATGAAAAACTGTTTTTT.

This sequence joins TRBV3-1 (or the pseudogene TRBV3-2) and TRBJ1-1, with D possibly being TRBD1 (6 bases). Germline V gene sequence: CDR1 LGHDT, CDR2 YNNKEL (reference sequence). CDR3 length equals 14 residues. V lost 2 bases and J 7 bases, leaving 14 bases between the germline ends. The CDR3 protein is CASSQLGQSLEAFF. Here the CDR3 DNA reads TGTGCCAGCAGCCAACTCGGACAGAGCCTTGAAGCTTTCTTT.

The CDR3 is CASSEWTGSNQPQHF. The CDR3 nucleotides are TGTGCCAGCAGTGAGTGGACAGGTAGCAATCAGCCCCAGCATTTT. The chain uses TRBV6-2 or TRBV6-3 and TRBJ1-5; 7 bases are shared with TRBD1. Germline CDR1 MNHEY, CDR2 SVGEGT. After removal of 5 bases from V and 0 bases from J, the junction contained 4 bases not matched to a gene. The length of the CDR3 is 15 residues.

V gene TRBV6-1 combines with J gene TRBJ2-7; D is unclear. The V gene's germline CDR1 is MNHNS and CDR2 SASEGT. Trimming removed 0 bases from V and 2 bases from J, with 8 bases in between. The CDR3 spans 14 residues. As DNA, the CDR3 is TGTGCCAGCAGTGAAGCAGCCCTAACCTACGAGCAGTACTTC. This encodes CASSEAALTYEQYF.

This chain joins TRBV10-3 and TRBJ2-1, with 16 nucleotides matching TRBD2. CDR3 size: 17 residues. The V gene's germline CDR1 is ENHRY and CDR2 SYGVKD. Germline trimming cut 2 bases from V and 8 bases from J; bases unmatched to any gene: 6. The CDR3 is CAISEAPGLAGGYEQFF. Here the CDR3 DNA reads TGTGCCATCAGTGAGGCTCCGGGACTAGCGGGAGGGTATGAGCAGTTCTTC.

This clone has a single count. This chain connects TRBV5-1 to TRBJ2-7, with TRBD1 matching 9 bases. The CDR3 length is 16 residues. Losses at the gene ends were 0 bases for V and 6 bases for J; bases not matched to a gene: 10. CDR1 SGHRS and CDR2 YFSETQ come from the germline V gene. Here the CDR3 reads CASSLATGQGSGEQYF. The CDR3 region has the DNA TGCGCCAGCAGCTTGGCCACGGGACAGGGATCGGGCGAGCAGTACTTC.

The rearrangement joins TRBV10-3 to TRBJ1-6; D unclear. V was cut by 0 bases and J by 7 bases, with 7 bases left in between. This CDR3 contains 14 residues. Germline assignment: CDR1 ENHRY and CDR2 SYGVKD. The chain's CDR3 is CAISESAGNSPLHF. Written as DNA, the CDR3 is TGTGCCATCAGTGAGTCGGCAGGAAATTCACCCCTCCACTTT.

V gene TRBV30 combines with J gene TRBJ2-7; D is unclear. The ends were cut back, 1 base at V and 9 bases at J, with 13 bases in the middle. This CDR3 is 12 amino acids long. Germline V CDR1 and CDR2: GTSNPN, SVGIG (reference sequence). In DNA form, the CDR3 reads TGTGCCTGGAGTGCTGGTACTCTGGGGCAGTACTTC. It translates to CAWSAGTLGQYF. Variable domain in full (rest from reference TRBV30 and TRBJ2-7): SQTIHQWPATLVQPVGSPLSLECTVEGTSNPNLYWYRQAAGRGLQLLFYSVGIGQISSEVPQNLSASRPQDRQFILSSKKLLLSDSGFYLCAWSAGTLGQYFGPGTRLTVT.

This clone was detected only a few times. The genes are TRBV14 and TRBJ1-2; D possibly corresponds to TRBD1 (5 bases). Per germline, CDR1 SGHDN and CDR2 FVKESK. Between the trimmed V and J ends, which lost 2 bases and 6 bases, there was a span of 10 bases. The CDR3 spans 13 residues. The CDR3 loop is CASSQRRGHGYTF. CDR3 nucleotide sequence: TGTGCCAGCAGCCAACGTCGGGGACATGGCTACACCTTC.

The chain carries TRBV24-1 and TRBJ2-1; tentatively, D is TRBD2 (6 bases). The V end lost 6 bases, the J end lost 6 bases, and 14 bases lay between the germline ends. The CDR3 contains 14 residues. Germline V gene lookup returns CDR1 KGHDR and CDR2 SFDVKD. The CDR3 here is CATSKVGLVNEQFF. CDR3 DNA: TGTGCCACCAGTAAGGTGGGACTCGTCAATGAGCAGTTCTTC.

This clone showed up just once. The chain joins TRBV3-1 (or the pseudogene TRBV3-2) to TRBJ1-6; TRBD1 aligns across 9 bases. The CDR3 covers 16 residues. V was pared by 3 bases and J by 9 bases, with 9 bases of the junction left unmatched. The germline V gene encodes CDR1 LGHDT and CDR2 YNNKEL (reference sequence). DNA of the CDR3: TGTGCCAGCAGCCAGCAAGGGGGACAGGGAACTTCACCCCTCCACTTT. It encodes CASSQQGGQGTSPLHF.

This clone was seen only once. The chain employs TRBV15 and TRBJ2-3; 10 bases map to TRBD1. The CDR3 covers 16 residues. Trimming took 7 bases from V and 3 from J; bases not matched to a gene: 10. The germline CDR1 and CDR2 sequences are LNHNV and YYDKDF (reference sequence). The CDR3 DNA reads TGTGCCACCACGCGGACCGGGACAGGGGCGACAGATACGCAGTATTTT. Its translation is CATTRTGTGATDTQYF.

The CDR3 DNA sequence: TGTGCCAGCAATCGGGCTAATTCACCCCTCCACTTT. Amino acids: CASNRANSPLHF. V is TRBV12-3 or TRBV12-4 and J is TRBJ1-6; D unclear. CDR3 length equals 12 residues. V was shortened by 7 bases and J by 6 bases, with 7 bases between the two germline ends.

The chain is built from TRBV28 and TRBJ2-5; D is uncertain. The V end lost 5 bases, the J end lost 3 bases, and 7 bases lay between the germline ends. This CDR3 comprises 12 residues. The germline V gene has CDR1 MDHEN and CDR2 SYDVKM. The CDR3 sequence: CASSESKETQYF. The CDR3, as DNA: TGTGCCAGCAGTGAGAGTAAAGAGACCCAGTACTTC. The full variable domain, its missing parts supplied by reference TRBV28 and TRBJ2-5, is DVKVTQSSRYLVKRTGEKVFLECVQDMDHENMFWYRQDPGLGLRLIYFSYDVKMKEKGDIPEGYSVSREKKERFSLILESASTNQTSMYLCASSESKETQYFGPGTRLLVL.

V and J are TRBV24-1 and TRBJ2-1; 7 bases match TRBD1. Germline values: CDR1 KGHDR, CDR2 SFDVKD. This CDR3 has 15 amino acids. V lost 3 bases, J lost 3 bases, and 4 bases stayed unmatched. This CDR3 reads CATSDVGQDYNEQFF. CDR3 coding DNA: TGTGCCACCAGTGATGTAGGACAGGACTACAATGAGCAGTTCTTC.

The rearrangement uses TRBV6-5 and TRBJ2-7, with TRBD1 matching over 9 bases. The CDR3 extends over 14 amino acids. V gave up 7 bases and J gave up 0 bases; unmatched junction bases: 4. Germline CDR1 and CDR2: MNHEY and SVGAGI. The CDR3: CASNRDRVSYEQYF. The CDR3, as DNA: TGTGCCAGCAACCGGGACAGGGTCTCCTACGAGCAGTACTTC.

The CDR3 DNA is TGTGCCAGCAGTTACAGGCAGTCCTATGGCTACACCTTC. As protein: CASSYRQSYGYTF. The chain recombines TRBV6-2 or TRBV6-3 with TRBJ1-2; D gene unclear. Trimming shortened V by 2 bases and J by 4 bases, and 8 bases separated the two germline ends. The CDR3 length is 13 residues. Germline V gene data show CDR1 as MNHEY and CDR2 as SVGEGT.

The V call is TRBV28, the J call TRBJ1-2; D is unresolved. This CDR3 region has 14 residues. From germline, CDR1 is MDHEN and CDR2 SYDVKM. The V end lost 6 bases, the J end lost 4 bases, and 15 bases lay between the germline ends. The DNA of the CDR3 is TGTGCCAGCAGGAGCGTAACGGGGTCCTATGGCTACACCTTC. Protein: CASRSVTGSYGYTF.

The gene calls are TRBV7-9 and TRBJ1-3, with 7 bases fitting TRBD1. The CDR3 extends over 15 amino acids. The germline gives CDR1 SEHNR, CDR2 FQNEAQ (reference sequence). Trimming at V came to 0 bases and at J to 3 bases, leaving 2 bases not matched to a gene. CDR3 in amino acids: CASSLAGGDGNTIYF. Written as DNA, the CDR3 is TGTGCCAGCAGCTTAGCAGGGGGCGATGGAAACACCATATATTTT.

V and J are TRBV11-2 and TRBJ1-2; no firm D call. Germline V gives CDR1 SGHAT, CDR2 FQNNGV. The CDR3 is 13 amino acids. Trimming pared 1 base from V and 5 bases from J, leaving 8 bases between. The chain's CDR3 is CASSLGTEYGYTF. For the CDR3, the DNA is TGTGCCAGCAGCTTAGGCACCGAATATGGCTACACCTTC.

This chain connects TRBV5-4 to TRBJ2-7; TRBD2 matches at 10 bases. V lost 4 bases to trimming and J lost 7 bases; unmatched junction nucleotides: 23. The germline V gene has CDR1 SGHNT and CDR2 YYREEE (reference sequence). The CDR3 extends over 19 amino acids. The CDR3 is CASSHPGTSAATGATEQYF. The CDR3 DNA is TGTGCCAGCAGCCACCCTGGGACTAGCGCCGCTACTGGGGCCACGGAGCAGTACTTC.

The V gene is TRBV5-5, the J gene TRBJ1-1; D is uncertain. Germline values: CDR1 SGHKS, CDR2 YYEKEE (reference sequence). V was pared by 4 bases and J by 3 bases, with 10 bases between. This CDR3 has 13 residues. CDR3 nucleotides: TGTGCCAGCAGCCCTGGTGGAGACACTGAAGCTTTCTTT. This encodes CASSPGGDTEAFF.

The chain recombines TRBV7-9 with TRBJ1-4; D unresolved. The CDR3 is 15 amino acids. V lost 2 bases and J lost 3, with 10 bases in between. The V gene's germline CDR1 is SEHNR and CDR2 FQNEAQ (reference sequence). The CDR3 nucleotides read TGTGCCAGCAGCTTAATGGGTGTGGCTAATGAAAAACTGTTTTTT. Its protein product is CASSLMGVANEKLFF.

This clone showed up just once. The chain is built from TRBV28 and TRBJ1-5; tentatively, D is TRBD1 (6 bases). CDR1 is MDHEN, CDR2 SYDVKM, per germline. The V end was cut by 6 bases, the J end by 5 bases, with 14 bases between. The CDR3 length is 14 residues. CDR3 in amino acids: CASSSGAGDQPQHF. CDR3 nucleotides: TGTGCCAGCAGCTCTGGGGCAGGGGATCAGCCCCAGCATTTT.

The J gene is TRBJ1-5, the V gene TRBV29-1; 10 nucleotides line up with TRBD1. V lost 6 bases and J lost 2; bases outside the gene matches: 1. CDR3 length equals 13 residues. CDR1 is SQVTM and CDR2 is ANQGSEA in the germline V gene. The CDR3: CSVGTGGNQPQHF. CDR3 nucleotides: TGCAGCGTCGGGACAGGGGGCAATCAGCCCCAGCATTTT. Using reference TRBV29-1 and TRBJ1-5 for the parts outside the CDR3, the full variable domain is SAVISQKPSRDICQRGTSLTIQCQVDSQVTMMFWYRQQPGQSLTLIATANQGSEATYESGFVIDKFPISRPNLTFSTLTVSNMSPEDSSIYLCSVGTGGNQPQHFGDGTRLSIL.

This rearrangement joins TRBV11-2 to TRBJ1-4, with TRBD1 as a possible D gene (6 bases). Trimming pared 3 bases from V and 3 bases from J, leaving 11 bases between. Germline CDR1 SGHAT, CDR2 FQNNGV. CDR3 length equals 15 residues. In DNA form, the CDR3 reads TGTGCCAGCAGCTTCCCCCACAGGGCTAATGAAAAACTGTTTTTT. This gives the protein CASSFPHRANEKLFF.

V usage is TRBV7-2 and J usage is TRBJ2-7; 10 nucleotides agree with TRBD1. V lost 5 bases and J lost 2; bases outside the gene matches: 9. Per the germline V gene, CDR1 is SGHTA and CDR2 is FQGNSA. The CDR3 runs 16 residues. CDR3 DNA sequence: TGTGCCAGCAGCGCGCGACAGGGGGCCTTGACCTACGAGCAGTACTTC. Translating gives CASSARQGALTYEQYF.

This chain joins TRBV4-1 and TRBJ2-1, with 7 bases fitting TRBD2. Germline V gives CDR1 MGHRA, CDR2 YSYEKL. V shed 1 base, J shed 4 bases, and the junction held 7 bases outside the gene matches. CDR3 size: 16 residues. The CDR3, as DNA: TGCGCCAGCAGCCAAGGAGCTAGCGGAATGTACAATGAGCAGTTCTTC. It translates to CASSQGASGMYNEQFF.

The genes are TRBV30 and TRBJ1-3; perhaps TRBD1 as D (6 bases). The germline gives CDR1 GTSNPN, CDR2 SVGIG (reference sequence). This CDR3 has 14 amino acids. Trimming took 4 bases from V and 3 from J, leaving 13 bases between them. The CDR3 loop reads CAWTSGGSGNTIYF. The CDR3 DNA is TGTGCCTGGACGTCGGGGGGCAGTGGAAACACCATATATTTT.

This rearrangement joins TRBV28 to TRBJ1-2; D may be TRBD1 (6 bases). CDR1 and CDR2 (germline): MDHEN, SYDVKM. This CDR3 contains 13 residues. Trimming cost V 5 bases and J 4 bases, with 11 bases left between them. CDR3 coding DNA: TGTGCCAGCAGTCCTCCAGGGGCCTATGGCTACACCTTC. Amino acids: CASSPPGAYGYTF.